This T cell receptor beta chain was found in a study of blood T cells in healthy people across ages. Extracted total RNA amounted to at least 5.5 micrograms for each sample. PCR was performed a second time for about 7 to 12 cycles using a sample-barcoded 5' primer and a J-beta primer mix. MiXCR, applied by TCRdb to the 5' RACE reads, yields one record per CDR3 protein. The sample records under 800,000 distinct CDR3 sequences, 21% being singletons. This clonotype was counted only a few times. No antigen is known for it. The CDR3 totals 12 residues. Deletions cut 6 bases from V and 3 bases from J, with 9 bases between. From germline, CDR1 is ENHRY and CDR2 SYGVKD. General study points: Per million T cells, the diversity of TCR beta decreased roughly linearly as age advanced. It was held that the diversity estimates obtained from one million T cells were underestimates.

The receptor was isolated from a man in his sixties or seventies in good health. V is TRBV10-3 and J is TRBJ2-7; D might be TRBD1 (6 bases). The specimen sequenced was blood. The chain's CDR3 is CAISRDNYEQYF. CDR3 in DNA: TGTGCCATCAGCAGGGACAACTACGAGCAGTACTTC.